This T cell receptor (beta chain) was captured in a study of T cells expressing NK-cell markers. No DNA is given; TCRdb re-called the 5' RACE reads and lists each CDR3 protein once. This listing includes roughly 420,000 distinct CDR3 sequences. This CDR3 spans 16 amino acids. The germline gives CDR1 SGHAT, CDR2 FQNNGV. Input material: blood T cells: a sorted CD56 or NKG2C T cell subset, CD4+ or CD8+ T cells, or bulk PBMC T cells (not recorded which). The V gene is TRBV11-2, the J gene TRBJ2-1; TCRdb calls TRBD1, which cannot be checked without DNA. The clonotype was recovered from a woman aged 18 to 75 in good health. This CDR3 is CASSQGRDRVRDEQFF.